This T cell receptor (beta chain) was identified during a study of T cells after yellow fever vaccination. The table lists this clonotype with a few counts. What it recognizes is unknown. Per the germline V gene, CDR1 is SGHKS and CDR2 is YYEKEE (reference sequence). Trimming shortened V by 6 bases and J by 8 bases, and 20 bases separated the two germline ends. The CDR3 consists of 14 residues. Study-wide results and limits: A minor fraction of clonotypes spanned both CD4 and CD8 compartments.

5'RACE template switching generated TCR cDNA, adding a universal primer site and UMIs. Each CDR3 protein gets one entry after TCRdb re-called the 5' RACE reads with MiXCR. The sample records around 610,000 distinct CDR3 sequences, approximately 13% being singletons. The chain links TRBV5-5 to TRBJ1-2; no clear D. The sequences come from PBMCs, collected on the day of the yellow fever booster vaccination. The source of this sequence is a man aged 25 to 40 who received the YFV17D yellow fever vaccine. CDR3 region: CASTPLVEASGYTF. As DNA, the CDR3 is TGTGCCAGCACCCCGCTTGTGGAAGCTTCGGGCTACACCTTC.